This T cell receptor (beta chain) is from a study of blood T cell repertoires in COVID-19. Study-wide background: The United States, Italy and Spain provided the acute and convalescent COVID-19 samples.

This CDR3 has 14 amino acids. V gave up 0 bases and J gave up 5 bases, with 8 bases separating them. The germline V gene encodes CDR1 SGHRS and CDR2 YFSETQ. In the authors' methods: It was from reference gene primer amplification that nucleated cell counts were estimated. TCRdb's copy holds only in-frame clones and misses some; the assay was immunoSEQ multiplex PCR. V, J and clone size reflect that table, while D and trimming were determined from the DNA. This repertoire shows fewer than 200,000 clones, 87% found once; its top ten account for 20% to 25%. This clone was detected only a few times. Sequenced input: peripheral blood. This sequence was found in a man aged 60-69 years with active or convalescent COVID-19. The chain carries TRBV5-1 and TRBJ2-2; D gene uncertain. CDR3 protein: CASSLVGHTGELFF. CDR3 in DNA: TGCGCCAGCAGCTTGGTTGGGCATACCGGGGAGCTGTTTTTT.